Below, 16 T cell receptor beta chains from the same sample are listed, as sequenced in a study of T cells in narcolepsy. TCRdb keeps only in-frame clones here, not all; method: immunoSEQ multiplex PCR. The sample lists about 40,000 clones; about 91% were seen once. Sequencing was performed on CD45RA- memory CD4+ T cells from PBMCs. The receptor source for this set is a human donor with narcolepsy.

The rearrangement links TRBV11-3 to TRBJ2-1, with D tentatively TRBD2 (6 bases). The CDR3 length is 15 residues. The V gene lost 1 base and the J gene lost 4 bases, with 11 bases spanning the gap. Germline CDR1 reads SGHNT; CDR2 reads YENEEA. In DNA, the CDR3 is TGTGCCAGCAGCTTAGGGGCGGGGAGGTACAATGAGCAGTTCTTC. Residues: CASSLGAGRYNEQFF. The entire variable domain, with the rest obtained from reference TRBV11-3 and TRBJ2-1, is as follows: EAGVVQSPRYKIIEKKQPVAFWCNPISGHNTLYWYLQNLGQGPELLIRYENEEAVDDSQLPKDRFSAERLKGVDSTLKIQPAELGDSAVYLCASSLGAGRYNEQFFGPGTRLTVL.

The J gene is TRBJ1-3, the V gene TRBV9; weak D call: TRBD1 (6 bases). CDR3 size: 15 residues. Per germline, CDR1 SGDLS and CDR2 YYNGEE. V was pared by 3 bases and J by 2 bases, with 12 bases between. DNA of the CDR3: TGTGCCAGCAGCGCCCACGAGGGGGCTGGAAACACCATATATTTT. It translates to CASSAHEGAGNTIYF.

With regard to this clone: Other DNA variants within this sample encode the same CDR3. The chain links TRBV6-6 to TRBJ1-4; D possibly corresponds to TRBD1 (5 bases). This CDR3 contains 13 residues. V was cut by 6 bases and J by 6 bases, with 11 bases left in between. CDR1 is MNHNY, CDR2 SVGAGI, per germline (reference sequence). CDR3 region: CASRGGDDEKLFF. CDR3 coding DNA: TGTGCCAGCAGGGGGGGGGATGATGAAAAACTGTTTTTT.

The J gene is TRBJ1-3, the V gene TRBV9; weak D call: TRBD1 (5 bases). Germline CDR1 and CDR2: SGDLS and YYNGEE. V lost 0 bases and J lost 8, with 12 bases in between. The CDR3 totals 14 residues. Here the CDR3 reads CASSVGGAEDTIYF. CDR3 DNA sequence: TGTGCCAGCAGCGTAGGAGGGGCGGAGGACACCATATATTTT.

The chain combines TRBV6-4 with TRBJ2-5; either TRBD1 or TRBD2 may fit D (6 bases each). The CDR3 sequence is 13 residues long. The germline CDR1 and CDR2 sequences are MRHNA and SNTAGT. The ends were cut back, 9 bases at V and 5 bases at J, with 16 bases in the middle. Here the CDR3 reads CASIPSGAETQYF. CDR3 bases: TGTGCCAGTATCCCATCGGGGGCGGAGACCCAGTACTTC.

The rearrangement joins TRBV6-6 to TRBJ1-5; a weak D match, TRBD1 (6 bases). This CDR3 spans 14 amino acids. With 2 bases removed from V and 3 bases from J, the gap between germline ends came to 8 bases. CDR1 MNHNY and CDR2 SVGAGI come from the germline V gene (reference sequence). For the CDR3, the DNA is TGTGCCAGCAGTTACGGGGGCCTCAATCAGCCCCAGCATTTT. Residues: CASSYGGLNQPQHF.

The chain couples TRBV6-6 to TRBJ1-1, with a weak D call TRBD1 (6 bases). Trimming cost V 8 bases and J 3 bases, with 13 bases left between them. The CDR3 is 13 residues long. Germline CDR1 MNHNY, CDR2 SVGAGI (reference sequence). Here the CDR3 reads CASARRGDTEAFF. CDR3 sequence (DNA): TGTGCCAGCGCCCGTAGGGGGGACACTGAAGCTTTCTTT.

The chain links TRBV18 to TRBJ1-5; no firm D call. Looked up from germline, CDR1 is KGHSH and CDR2 is LQKENI. The CDR3 runs to 15 residues. Trimming removed 2 bases from V and 2 bases from J, with 10 bases in between. The CDR3 bases are TGTGCCAGCTCACCAGAGGATGGAGGCAATCAGCCCCAGCATTTT. Its protein product is CASSPEDGGNQPQHF.

The chain links TRBV11-2 to TRBJ2-1; D may be TRBD1 (6 bases). Germline CDR1 reads SGHAT; CDR2 reads FQNNGV. V was pared by 3 bases and J by 7 bases, with 13 bases between. The CDR3 is 14 residues long. The CDR3 here is CASSLLEGGNEQFF. The CDR3 nucleotides read TGTGCCAGCAGCTTGTTAGAAGGGGGTAATGAGCAGTTCTTC.

This chain links TRBV7-2 with TRBJ2-7; tentatively, D is TRBD2 (7 bases). Trimming removed 1 base from V and 2 bases from J, with 12 bases in between. CDR1 is SGHTA and CDR2 is FQGNSA in the germline V gene. This CDR3 is built from 15 residues. CDR3 sequence reads: CASSLERGDTYEQYF. The CDR3 DNA reads as TGTGCCAGCAGCTTAGAACGGGGGGACACCTACGAGCAGTACTTC.

V gene TRBV20-1 combines with J gene TRBJ2-7; tentatively, D is TRBD2 (7 bases). Germline CDR1 reads DFQATT; CDR2 reads SNEGSKA (reference sequence). V was trimmed by 6 bases and J by 6 bases, leaving 12 bases between them. The CDR3 totals 11 residues. The CDR3 DNA reads as TGCAGTGCGTGGGGGGGCGGCGAGCAGTACTTC. This gives the protein CSAWGGGEQYF.

The V gene is TRBV6-5, the J gene TRBJ2-5; D might be TRBD1 (6 bases). The DNA end favors TRBJ2-7, so the J call may be wrong. CDR3 length: 13 amino acids. Germline assignment: CDR1 MNHEY and CDR2 SVGAGI. The CDR3 protein is CASSNNRAYEQYF. The CDR3 DNA is TGTGCCAGCAGTAACAACAGGGCCTACGAGCAGTACTTC.

The J gene is TRBJ1-1, the V gene TRBV15; D uncertain. V was trimmed by 1 base and J by 5 bases, leaving 8 bases between them. The CDR3 contains 13 residues. Germline CDR1 is LNHNV and CDR2 is YYDKDF (reference sequence). In nucleotides, the CDR3 is TGTGCCACCAGCAGAGTGGCGGGGACTGAAGCTTTCTTT. Translating it yields CATSRVAGTEAFF.

The V gene is TRBV19, the J gene TRBJ1-3, with unresolved D. The CDR3 runs to 16 residues. Per germline, CDR1 LNHDA and CDR2 SQIVND (reference sequence). Trimming shortened V by 3 bases and J by 0 bases, and 12 bases separated the two germline ends. The CDR3 DNA sequence: TGTGCCAGTAGTATTTTATCCGGGGTCTCTGGAAACACCATATATTTT. Protein sequence: CASSILSGVSGNTIYF.

This sequence joins TRBV21-1 and TRBJ1-1; the table's TRBD1 call for D was not verified on the DNA. TRBV21-1 corresponds to a pseudogene. The CDR3 contains 15 residues. CDR3 region: CASSAKTGRDTEAFF. The DNA for the CDR3 is TGTGCCAGCAGCGCCAAGACAGGTAGGGACACTGAAGCTTTCTTT.

This clone was seen just once. The chain carries TRBV25-1 and TRBJ2-2; D unclear. Between the trimmed V and J ends, which lost 3 bases and 1 base, there was a span of 9 bases. The CDR3 spans 15 residues. Germline CDR1 reads MGHDK; CDR2 reads SYGVNS. The CDR3 DNA reads TGTGCCAGCAGTGAGCGGCGGCAGAACACCGGGGAGCTGTTTTTT. This gives the protein CASSERRQNTGELFF.